This TCR beta chain was documented in a study of CD8+ T cells in alopecia areata. Across the study: Treated patients were given oral tofacitinib, which was dosed at 5 to 10 mg twice daily. The percentage of affected scalp area served as the score of severity for treated patients. The study, taken as a whole, reports: Uncertainty about whether baseline CD8+ expansion is linked to response remains, with one nonresponder.

The CDR3 has 13 residues. Germline trimming cut 2 bases from V and 7 bases from J; bases unmatched to any gene: 0. Germline CDR1 reads MNHEY; CDR2 reads SMNVEV (reference sequence). The sample holds a few counts of this clone. Antigen: not known. RNA, once extracted, was reverse transcribed into cDNA for use as the sequencing template. Assay used: immunoSEQ multiplex PCR; TCRdb lists only in-frame clones, some missing. This sample has over 85,000 clones, with roughly 64% found just once. The sample's treatment: oral pan-JAK inhibitor, 5-10 mg twice daily. The rearrangement joins TRBV27 to TRBJ2-1, with 9 nucleotides matching TRBD2. Sequencing was performed on CD8+ T cells sorted from blood, taken at week 4, from a patient treated with tofacitinib. The clonotype originates from a human donor with alopecia areata. The CDR3 is CASSLSGRNEQFF. CDR3 bases: TGTGCCAGCAGTTTAAGCGGGAGGAATGAGCAGTTCTTC.